This T cell receptor (beta chain) comes out of a study of T cell changes during pregnancy in multiple sclerosis. Libraries were prepared by immunoSEQ multiplex PCR; TCRdb keeps only in-frame clonotypes and omits some of them. The top ten clones hold 0.11% to 0.15% of a sample with about 75,000 clones, approximately 95% of them seen once. The sequencing here drew on CD4+ T cells from peripheral blood mononuclear cells, taken after pregnancy. This TCR was recovered from a female donor with multiple sclerosis, enrolled in a pregnancy study.

The CDR3 coding sequence is TGTGCCAGTAGTCCCCTATCTCGCTCTGGAAACACCATATATTTT. Translated: CASSPLSRSGNTIYF. The chain links TRBV19 to TRBJ1-3; no clear D gene. The V gene lost 5 bases and the J gene lost 0 bases, with 11 bases spanning the gap. From germline, CDR1 is LNHDA and CDR2 SQIVND (reference sequence). The CDR3 runs 15 residues.